The 32 T cell receptor beta chains below were found in one sample sequenced in a study of cytomegalovirus exposure and HLA in healthy donors. It was with 60 Vbeta and 13 Jbeta primers that the PCR ran. Assay: immunoSEQ multiplex PCR; the TCRdb copy retains only in-frame clones and omits some. The sample yields roughly 31,000 clones, 62% seen once. Sequencing input: PBMCs. These TCRs come from a male donor in good health and CMV-seropositive.

The chain joins TRBV6-1 to TRBJ2-1; no definite D call. Germline V CDR1 and CDR2: MNHNS, SASEGT. V lost 2 bases and J 5 bases, leaving 10 bases between the germline ends. The CDR3 contains 14 residues. CDR3 protein: CASSEHARNNEQFF. The CDR3, as DNA: TGTGCCAGCAGTGAACACGCTAGAAACAATGAGCAGTTCTTC.

This chain links TRBV6-5 with TRBJ2-5; perhaps TRBD2 as D (6 bases). The CDR3 runs 15 residues. Deletions cut 5 bases from V and 7 bases from J, with 20 bases between. Germline V gene lookup returns CDR1 MNHEY and CDR2 SVGAGI. This CDR3 is CASSPLAGSAVTQYF. The CDR3 DNA reads TGTGCCAGCAGTCCCCTCGCGGGGTCAGCGGTGACCCAGTACTTC.

This clone occurred once. The V gene is TRBV30, the J gene TRBJ2-3; 8 bases agree with TRBD2. Germline V gene lookup returns CDR1 GTSNPN and CDR2 SVGIG (reference sequence). The CDR3 length is 13 residues. V shed 4 bases and J 4 bases; nucleotides not matched to a gene: 4. CDR3 sequence (DNA): TGTGCCTGGAACGCGGGGGGCTCAGATACGCAGTATTTT. Its translation is CAWNAGGSDTQYF.

This chain joins TRBV15 and TRBJ1-6; TRBD1 matches 8 bases. With 4 bases clipped from V and 8 bases from J, the junction kept 16 bases outside the gene matches. The CDR3 spans 18 residues. The V gene's germline CDR1 is LNHNV and CDR2 YYDKDF (reference sequence). CDR3 loop: CATSTPSRTGMGDSPLHF. CDR3 sequence (DNA): TGTGCCACCAGCACCCCGTCCCGGACAGGGATGGGTGATTCACCCCTCCACTTT.

This clone was observed a single time. The junction differs from germline at one of its ends, possibly a read error. This rearrangement joins TRBV4-2 to TRBJ2-6; D might be TRBD2 (5 bases). Germline lookup yields CDR1 LGHNA and CDR2 YNFKEQ. This CDR3 spans 17 amino acids. The CDR3 protein is CVSSHPSEGGGANVLTF. The CDR3 DNA reads as TGTGTCAGCAGCCACCCCTCAGAGGGCGGTGGGGCCAACGTCCTGACTTTC.

The CDR3 spells CASSTQGNTEAFF. The CDR3 bases are TGTGCCAGCAGCACTCAGGGAAACACTGAAGCTTTCTTT. V and J are TRBV7-9 and TRBJ1-1; a weak D match, TRBD1 (5 bases). Germline CDR1 reads SEHNR; CDR2 reads FQNEAQ (reference sequence). The CDR3 consists of 13 residues. V lost 5 bases to trimming and J lost 2 bases, with 9 bases between them. The full variable domain, rest sourced from reference TRBV7-9 and TRBJ1-1, is DTGVSQNPRHKITKRGQNVTFRCDPISEHNRLYWYRQTLGQGPEFLTYFQNEAQLEKSRLLSDRFSAERPKGSFSTLEIQRTEQGDSAMYLCASSTQGNTEAFFGQGTRLTVV.

The V gene is TRBV9, the J gene TRBJ1-4; a possible D gene is TRBD1 (6 bases). The CDR3 contains 15 residues. Germline values: CDR1 SGDLS, CDR2 YYNGEE. Trimming left V 0 bases short and J 8 bases short, with 14 bases between. CDR3 bases: TGTGCCAGCAGCGTAGCTACAGGGAGATCGGAAAAACTGTTTTTT. It translates to CASSVATGRSEKLFF.

The gene calls are TRBV6-5 and TRBJ2-1; 11 nucleotides align to TRBD2. CDR1 MNHEY and CDR2 SVGAGI come from the germline V gene. V gave up 0 bases and J gave up 8 bases; unmatched junction bases: 3. This CDR3 is 15 amino acids long. CDR3 DNA: TGTGCCAGCAGTTACTCTAGCGGGGGGGCTCATGAGCAGTTCTTC. It encodes CASSYSSGGAHEQFF.

This chain connects TRBV14 to TRBJ2-1; 8 bases align to TRBD2. V trimming: 1 base; J trimming: 7 bases; junction bases outside the gene matches: 9. This CDR3 contains 16 residues. The germline CDR1 and CDR2 sequences are SGHDN and FVKESK. The CDR3 sequence: CASSQGSYSGKNEQFF. CDR3 nucleotide sequence: TGTGCCAGCAGCCAAGGCAGTTATAGCGGGAAAAATGAGCAGTTCTTC.

This clone was seen a few times. The rearrangement uses TRBV27 and TRBJ1-1; perhaps TRBD1 as D (5 bases). V was cut by 3 bases and J by 4 bases, with 9 bases left in between. Germline CDR1 and CDR2: MNHEY and SMNVEV (reference sequence). This CDR3 contains 13 residues. CDR3 residues: CASSLGLGTEAFF. In nucleotides, the CDR3 is TGTGCCAGCAGTTTGGGGCTTGGCACTGAAGCTTTCTTT.

The chain uses TRBV5-1 and TRBJ1-1; D gene unclear. Germline loops: CDR1 SGHRS, CDR2 YFSETQ. The CDR3 spans 14 residues. V lost 2 bases and J lost 0, with 8 bases in between. DNA for the CDR3: TGCGCCAGCAGCTTATCGCCAGTGAACACTGAAGCTTTCTTT. Protein product: CASSLSPVNTEAFF. Filled out from reference TRBV5-1 and TRBJ1-1, the complete variable domain reads KAGVTQTPRYLIKTRGQQVTLSCSPISGHRSVSWYQQTPGQGLQFLFEYFSETQRNKGNFPGRFSGRQFSNSRSEMNVSTLELGDSALYLCASSLSPVNTEAFFGQGTRLTVV.

This clone was detected once. The chain joins TRBV9 to TRBJ1-1, with a possible D match to TRBD1 (5 bases). Trimming removed 4 bases from V and 2 bases from J, with 12 bases in between. Germline V gives CDR1 SGDLS, CDR2 YYNGEE. The CDR3 is 14 residues long. The CDR3 sequence: CASSFGHQNTEAFF. The DNA of the CDR3 is TGTGCCAGCAGCTTTGGACACCAAAACACTGAAGCTTTCTTT.

This clone was seen only a few times. This rearrangement joins TRBV4-1 to TRBJ2-2, with 7 bases that match TRBD1. Trimming cost V 2 bases and J 6 bases; bases outside gene matches: 9. The CDR3 totals 16 residues. The V gene's germline CDR1 is MGHRA and CDR2 YSYEKL. CDR3 in amino acids: CASSQSGTDFSGELFF. In nucleotides, the CDR3 is TGCGCCAGCAGCCAATCAGGGACAGACTTTTCCGGGGAGCTGTTTTTT.

The chain is built from TRBV7-8 and TRBJ2-7; maybe TRBD1 (6 bases). The germline CDR1 and CDR2 sequences are SGHVS and FQNEAQ. This CDR3 spans 15 amino acids. The germline V and J ends were trimmed by 1 base and 7 bases, with 17 bases remaining between them. The CDR3, as DNA: TGTGCCAGCAGCTTAGACCCGGGACAAGGAAAAGAGCAGTACTTC. Residues: CASSLDPGQGKEQYF.

The table lists this clone with a few counts. V gene TRBV6-4 combines with J gene TRBJ2-7; 12 positions match TRBD2. V lost 2 bases and J lost 5; bases outside the gene matches: 1. Germline values: CDR1 MRHNA, CDR2 SNTAGT. The CDR3 sequence is 14 residues long. The CDR3 is CASSDLAGGDEQYF. For the CDR3, the DNA is TGTGCCAGCAGTGACCTAGCGGGAGGGGACGAGCAGTACTTC.

V and J are TRBV28 and TRBJ1-2, with TRBD1 matching 7 bases. The V gene end was trimmed by 2 bases and the J gene end by 3 bases; junction bases not matched to a gene: 3. The CDR3 is 14 residues long. Germline V gene sequence: CDR1 MDHEN, CDR2 SYDVKM. The CDR3 spells CASSLPGTDYGYTF. The CDR3 DNA reads TGTGCCAGCAGTTTACCGGGGACAGACTATGGCTACACCTTC.

This clone was seen only a few times. The rearrangement uses TRBV7-9 and TRBJ1-2, with 9 positions matching TRBD1. The CDR3 spans 15 residues. Germline V gives CDR1 SEHNR, CDR2 FQNEAQ (reference sequence). V lost 5 bases to trimming and J lost 6 bases; unmatched junction nucleotides: 10. The CDR3 region is CASSPWDREFNGYTF. The CDR3 DNA is TGTGCCAGCAGCCCGTGGGACAGGGAGTTCAATGGCTACACCTTC.

The chain's CDR3 is CASSRQGRETNEKLFF. For the CDR3, the DNA is TGCGCCAGCAGCCGCCAAGGCAGGGAAACTAATGAAAAACTGTTTTTT. The chain is built from TRBV5-1 and TRBJ1-4, with D possibly matching TRBD1 (5 bases). Germline V gene lookup returns CDR1 SGHRS and CDR2 YFSETQ. With 4 bases removed from V and 1 base from J, the gap between germline ends came to 14 bases. The CDR3 sequence is 16 residues long.

This clone was observed a few times. The chain couples TRBV15 to TRBJ1-2; maybe TRBD1 (6 bases). V dropped 0 bases and J dropped 3 bases, with 14 bases sitting between them. The V gene's germline CDR1 is LNHNV and CDR2 YYDKDF (reference sequence). The CDR3 contains 16 residues. The CDR3: CATSRDLGRGDYGYTF. CDR3 bases: TGTGCCACCAGCAGAGATCTCGGCAGGGGAGACTATGGCTACACCTTC.

This clone was counted once. The chain carries TRBV6-5 and TRBJ1-1; D is unclear. Germline-derived CDR1 and CDR2 are MNHEY and SVGAGI. The CDR3 sequence is 15 residues long. The V gene lost 0 bases and the J gene lost 1 base, with 9 bases spanning the gap. CDR3 coding DNA: TGTGCCAGCAGTTACTCAGAGGGCGGGAACACTGAAGCTTTCTTT. Translation gives CASSYSEGGNTEAFF.

This clone was recorded only once. The chain is built from TRBV6-5 and TRBJ1-5; a possible D gene is TRBD1 (5 bases). Between the trimmed V and J ends, which lost 0 bases and 7 bases, there was a span of 13 bases. Germline CDR1 MNHEY, CDR2 SVGAGI. CDR3 length equals 15 residues. The CDR3 loop is CASSYSNAGPQPQHF. CDR3 coding DNA: TGTGCCAGCAGTTACTCGAACGCAGGGCCGCAGCCCCAGCATTTT.

J is TRBJ1-3 and V is TRBV6-6; maybe TRBD1 (6 bases). From germline, CDR1 is MNHNY and CDR2 SVGAGI (reference sequence). Trimming cost V 7 bases and J 0 bases, with 13 bases left between them. This CDR3 has 15 amino acids. CDR3 coding DNA: TGTGCCAGCACTGCGGACAGATACTCTGGAAACACCATATATTTT. Protein product: CASTADRYSGNTIYF.

This chain joins TRBV11-3 and TRBJ2-6, with D unresolved. Trimming stripped 1 base from V and 0 bases from J, with 10 bases between. CDR3 size: 17 residues. Germline CDR1 is SGHNT and CDR2 is YENEEA. CDR3 in DNA: TGTGCCAGCAGCTTAGGATCCTCAGGCTCTGGGGCCAACGTCCTGACTTTC. Translating it yields CASSLGSSGSGANVLTF.

This clone was counted only a few times. As DNA, the CDR3 is TGTGCCAGCAGTGAACGAACAGGGGACGCAGATACGCAGTATTTT. This codes for CASSERTGDADTQYF. The chain recombines TRBV6-1 with TRBJ2-3, with 7 bases aligning to TRBD1. V dropped 2 bases and J dropped 4; count of bases not matched to a gene: 6. Germline CDR1 reads MNHNS; CDR2 reads SASEGT. CDR3 size: 15 residues.

This clone was detected a few times. The chain carries TRBV10-3 and TRBJ2-7; 8 nucleotides line up with TRBD1. This CDR3 comprises 14 residues. Germline V lookup: CDR1 ENHRY, CDR2 SYGVKD. Trimming at V came to 6 bases and at J to 2 bases, leaving 6 bases not matched to a gene. The CDR3, as DNA: TGTGCCATCAGGATCCGGGACAGGCCCTACGAGCAGTACTTC. Residues: CAIRIRDRPYEQYF.

This sequence joins TRBV10-2 and TRBJ2-5, with a possible D match to TRBD1 (5 bases). V was trimmed by 0 bases and J by 9 bases, leaving 8 bases between them. The germline V gene has CDR1 WSHSY and CDR2 SAAADI. The CDR3 has 12 amino acids. The CDR3 DNA sequence: TGCGCCAGCAGTGAGTCGGGGCTGGCCCAGTACTTC. The encoded protein is CASSESGLAQYF.

The V and J genes are TRBV29-1 and TRBJ2-5, with 7 bases that match TRBD2. This CDR3 is built from 12 residues. Germline V gene data show CDR1 as SQVTM and CDR2 as ANQGSEA. The V segment lost 4 bases and the J segment 2 bases; nucleotides outside the gene matches: 1. The CDR3 protein is CSVGGGQETQYF. The CDR3, as DNA: TGCAGCGTTGGGGGGGGTCAAGAGACCCAGTACTTC. Full variable domain (outside the CDR3, taken from reference TRBV29-1 and TRBJ2-5): SAVISQKPSRDICQRGTSLTIQCQVDSQVTMMFWYRQQPGQSLTLIATANQGSEATYESGFVIDKFPISRPNLTFSTLTVSNMSPEDSSIYLCSVGGGQETQYFGPGTRLLVL.

The chain recombines TRBV5-5 with TRBJ1-1; no firm D call. Germline V gene data show CDR1 as SGHKS and CDR2 as YYEKEE (reference sequence). This CDR3 spans 15 amino acids. V was cut by 4 bases and J by 1 base, with 14 bases left in between. The CDR3 coding sequence is TGTGCCAGCAGCCACAGCGGCCGGGGGAACACTGAAGCTTTCTTT. Translation: CASSHSGRGNTEAFF.

This chain connects TRBV5-1 to TRBJ1-4; tentative D call: TRBD1 (6 bases). The CDR3 runs 17 residues. V lost 0 bases and J lost 0, with 12 bases in between. The germline CDR1 and CDR2 sequences are SGHRS and YFSETQ. The CDR3 protein is CASSLDGGGPTNEKLFF. The CDR3 DNA reads TGCGCCAGCAGCTTGGACGGGGGGGGGCCAACTAATGAAAAACTGTTTTTT.

CDR3 in DNA: TGCGCCAGCAGCGCCGGGACTTTTAGCAATCAGCCCCAGCATTTT. It codes for CASSAGTFSNQPQHF. The chain uses TRBV4-1 and TRBJ1-5; perhaps TRBD1 as D (5 bases). V was clipped by 5 bases and J by 0 bases, with 11 bases between them. The CDR3 loop spans 15 amino acids. The germline gives CDR1 MGHRA, CDR2 YSYEKL.

The V gene is TRBV18, the J gene TRBJ2-1; D is uncertain. Germline V gives CDR1 KGHSH, CDR2 LQKENI. V was shortened by 3 bases and J by 8 bases, with 8 bases between the two germline ends. This CDR3 has 12 residues. This CDR3 reads CASSPGADEQFF. The CDR3 DNA is TGTGCCAGCTCACCGGGTGCGGATGAGCAGTTCTTC. Supplemented by reference TRBV18 and TRBJ2-1, the full variable domain reads NAGVMQNPRHLVRRRGQEARLRCSPMKGHSHVYWYRQLPEEGLKFMVYLQKENIIDESGMPKERFSAEFPKEGPSILRIQQVVRGDSAAYFCASSPGADEQFFGPGTRLTVL.

This clone has more than one count but fewer than ten. The CDR3 is CASSDSGTSGSDEQFF. CDR3 coding DNA: TGTGCCAGCAGTGACTCCGGGACTAGCGGGAGCGATGAGCAGTTCTTC. The chain has TRBV6-4 and TRBJ2-1; TRBD2 agrees at 14 bases. V shed 0 bases and J 8 bases; nucleotides not matched to a gene: 3. The CDR3 covers 16 residues. Germline V gene lookup returns CDR1 MRHNA and CDR2 SNTAGT.